Shown below are 20 T cell receptor beta chains from a single sample sequenced in a study of blood T cell repertoires in COVID-19 (dated by TCRdb to about 2020). Library construction relied on the immunoSEQ multiplex PCR assay. Entries here come from immuneACCESS through TCRdb and include only in-frame sequences with V and J called. Some clones fail to appear in such tables; in the studies checked, an unresolved V gene covers under half of the shortfall, and the cause of the remainder is unknown. The sample contains 110,000 or so clones, about three quarters of them found a single time. The ten largest clones represent less than 20% of the sample. Sequencing was performed on peripheral blood. These receptors all come from a woman in her seventies with acute or convalescent COVID-19.

This rearrangement joins TRBV2 to TRBJ1-6; D not resolved. V was trimmed by 4 bases and J by 0 bases, leaving 13 bases between them. Germline-derived CDR1 and CDR2 are SNHLY and FYNNEI. The CDR3 covers 17 residues. CDR3 region: CASSAGRGSSYNSPLHF. CDR3 DNA sequence: TGTGCCAGCAGTGCCGGGCGGGGAAGCTCCTATAATTCACCCCTCCACTTT.

The chain has TRBV6-5 and TRBJ2-5; tentative D call: TRBD2 (5 bases). Germline V lookup: CDR1 MNHEY, CDR2 SVGAGI. This CDR3 is built from 13 residues. Trimming pared 5 bases from V and 5 bases from J, leaving 12 bases between. This CDR3 reads CASSPGVWETQYF. The CDR3, as DNA: TGTGCCAGCAGTCCCGGGGTCTGGGAGACCCAGTACTTC.

V and J are TRBV5-6 and TRBJ2-1; 10 bases fit TRBD1. This CDR3 has 15 amino acids. The germline CDR1 and CDR2 sequences are SGHDT and YYEEEE. The junction had 9 bases not matched to a gene; V was cut back by 6 bases and J by 6 bases. In nucleotides, the CDR3 is TGTGCCAGCACCTTAACCCGGACAGGGGGCAATGAGCAGTTCTTC. Its translation is CASTLTRTGGNEQFF. Based on the CDR3 plus reference TRBV5-6 and TRBJ2-1, the full variable domain is DAGVTQSPTHLIKTRGQQVTLRCSPKSGHDTVSWYQQALGQGPQFIFQYYEEEERQRGNFPDRFSGHQFPNYSSELNVNALLLGDSALYLCASTLTRTGGNEQFFGPGTRLTVL.

This clone occurred once. The chain combines TRBV11-2 with TRBJ2-5; 8 bases are shared with TRBD2. From germline, CDR1 is SGHAT and CDR2 FQNNGV. V was clipped by 5 bases and J by 5 bases; unmatched bases: 10. The CDR3 is made up of 15 amino acids. As DNA, the CDR3 is TGTGCCAGCAGCGATACACGGGGGGGCGGGGAGACCCAGTACTTC. Encoded protein: CASSDTRGGGETQYF.

The chain has TRBV6-2 or TRBV6-3 and TRBJ1-2; D is undetermined. The V end lost 2 bases, the J end lost 4 bases, and 14 bases lay between the germline ends. This CDR3 is 15 amino acids long. Germline assignment: CDR1 MNHEY and CDR2 SVGEGT. This CDR3 is CASSYTSTPLYGYTF. The CDR3 nucleotides are TGTGCCAGCAGTTACACATCGACACCCCTCTATGGCTACACCTTC.

This clone was counted many times. The V call is TRBV27, the J call TRBJ2-7; 7 bases match TRBD1. This CDR3 is 14 amino acids long. Germline V gene lookup returns CDR1 MNHEY and CDR2 SMNVEV (reference sequence). V was clipped by 5 bases and J by 7 bases; unmatched bases: 11. The CDR3 DNA is TGTGCCAGCAGTGAGAGGGGGCGGGTCTGGGAGCAGTACTTC. As protein: CASSERGRVWEQYF.

This rearrangement joins TRBV5-5 to TRBJ2-7, with 13 nucleotides matching TRBD2. Germline V gene data show CDR1 as SGHKS and CDR2 as YYEKEE (reference sequence). With V trimmed by 4 bases and J by 5 bases, 12 bases remained unmatched. The CDR3 has 17 residues. This CDR3 reads CASSPGLAGVLGNEQYF. The CDR3 coding sequence is TGTGCCAGCAGCCCCGGACTAGCGGGGGTGTTAGGGAACGAGCAGTACTTC.

This chain uses TRBV5-1 with TRBJ1-2, with 8 bases aligning to TRBD1. CDR3 length equals 13 residues. The germline V gene has CDR1 SGHRS and CDR2 YFSETQ. V lost 5 bases to trimming and J lost 8 bases; unmatched junction nucleotides: 8. This CDR3 is CASSPDRGNGYTF. CDR3 sequence (DNA): TGCGCCAGCAGTCCAGACAGGGGAAACGGCTACACCTTC.

The chain couples TRBV5-8 to TRBJ2-7, with D hard to call. The CDR3 has 14 residues. The V end was cut by 0 bases, the J end by 4 bases, with 11 bases between. CDR1 SGHTS and CDR2 YDEGEE come from the germline V gene. CDR3 region: CASSLGNPQYEQYF. CDR3 nucleotide sequence: TGTGCCAGCAGCTTGGGTAACCCACAGTACGAGCAGTACTTC.

The V gene is TRBV5-5, the J gene TRBJ2-2; no firm D call. Germline V gene data show CDR1 as SGHKS and CDR2 as YYEKEE (reference sequence). The CDR3 length is 13 residues. V lost 4 bases, J lost 1 base, and 5 bases lay in between. The CDR3 sequence: CASSPGNTGELFF. The CDR3 coding sequence is TGTGCCAGCAGCCCAGGGAACACCGGGGAGCTGTTTTTT.

J is TRBJ2-5 and V is TRBV19; 8 nucleotides agree with TRBD2. The trim removed 1 base at V and 0 bases at J, leaving 1 base unmatched. Germline CDR1 reads LNHDA; CDR2 reads SQIVND (reference sequence). The CDR3 extends over 15 amino acids. The CDR3 loop is CASSIGGGYQETQYF. The CDR3 DNA reads as TGTGCCAGTAGTATAGGCGGGGGGTACCAAGAGACCCAGTACTTC.

CDR3 nucleotide sequence: TGTGCTAGTGGTTTGGTACCCTATTACTCTGGGGCCAACGTCCTGACTTTC. It is translated as CASGLVPYYSGANVLTF. V gene TRBV12-5 combines with J gene TRBJ2-6; unclear D gene. There are 17 residues in the CDR3. Trimming shortened V by 0 bases and J by 0 bases, and 9 bases separated the two germline ends. Per the germline V gene, CDR1 is LGHNT and CDR2 is FRNRAP.

The chain recombines TRBV9 with TRBJ2-5, with 7 bases matching TRBD1. In germline, CDR1 is SGDLS, CDR2 YYNGEE. This CDR3 has 15 amino acids. Losses at the gene ends were 0 bases for V and 2 bases for J; bases not matched to a gene: 4. The CDR3 DNA reads TGTGCCAGCAGCGTAGTCCCAGGGGGACAAGAGACCCAGTACTTC. This encodes CASSVVPGGQETQYF.

This clone came up a few times. The genes are TRBV6-4 and TRBJ2-7, with D perhaps matching TRBD1 (5 bases). Germline-derived CDR1 and CDR2 are MRHNA and SNTAGT. The CDR3 spans 20 residues. Trimming removed 0 bases from V and 6 bases from J, with 30 bases in between. In nucleotides, the CDR3 is TGTGCCAGCAGTGACTCAGGGGCCGCAGGGAAGGCACCGTCCCCTGCCGAGCAGTACTTC. Amino acids: CASSDSGAAGKAPSPAEQYF.

The chain recombines TRBV11-3 with TRBJ1-5; a possible D gene is TRBD1 (6 bases). This CDR3 region has 19 residues. Germline V lookup: CDR1 SGHNT, CDR2 YENEEA. Trimming took off 0 bases at V and 4 bases at J, with 22 bases between the two ends. The CDR3 sequence: CASSLEFGRGGNLNQPQHF. The CDR3 DNA reads as TGTGCCAGCAGCTTAGAGTTCGGCAGGGGCGGTAACTTAAATCAGCCCCAGCATTTT.

The V call is TRBV2, the J call TRBJ1-6; 9 positions agree with TRBD1. CDR1 is SNHLY, CDR2 FYNNEI, per germline. V shed 5 bases, J shed 3 bases, and the junction held 8 bases outside the gene matches. CDR3 length: 17 residues. The CDR3 spells CASSKDRGSGYNSPLHF. CDR3 coding DNA: TGTGCCAGCAGTAAGGACAGGGGATCCGGCTATAATTCACCCCTCCACTTT.

In this sample, this clone turned up a few times. V gene TRBV3-1 (or the pseudogene TRBV3-2) combines with J gene TRBJ1-2, with 8 positions matching TRBD1. Trimming at V came to 7 bases and at J to 6 bases, leaving 7 bases not matched to a gene. The V gene's germline CDR1 is LGHDT and CDR2 YNNKEL (reference sequence). This CDR3 has 13 amino acids. The CDR3 DNA sequence: TGTGCCAGCACCCGACAGGGGATGAATGGCTACACCTTC. Translating it yields CASTRQGMNGYTF.

This clone was observed a handful of times. This chain joins TRBV6-5 and TRBJ1-1; D gene ambiguous. Germline-derived CDR1 and CDR2 are MNHEY and SVGAGI. The V and J ends lost 7 bases and 1 base respectively, with 10 bases between them. CDR3 length: 13 residues. CDR3 protein: CASTRRGNTEAFF. The DNA of the CDR3 is TGTGCCAGCACTCGACGGGGGAACACTGAAGCTTTCTTT.

The J gene is TRBJ1-1, the V gene TRBV4-1; possible D gene TRBD1, 5 bases. Deletions cut 0 bases from V and 3 bases from J, with 14 bases between. The CDR3 spans 16 residues. CDR1 MGHRA and CDR2 YSYEKL come from the germline V gene. CDR3 loop: CASSQDRTGLDTEAFF. The DNA for the CDR3 is TGCGCCAGCAGCCAAGATCGAACGGGACTCGACACTGAAGCTTTCTTT.

This chain joins TRBV7-9 and TRBJ2-1, with D possibly TRBD1 on 6 matching bases. This CDR3 is built from 18 residues. Trimming took 3 bases from V and 0 from J, leaving 18 bases between them. Looked up from germline, CDR1 is SEHNR and CDR2 is FQNEAQ (reference sequence). In DNA, the CDR3 is TGTGCCAGCAGCTTTCCGGCCGGGACACGCAGCTCCTACAATGAGCAGTTCTTC. Encoded protein: CASSFPAGTRSSYNEQFF. Drawing the rest from reference TRBV7-9 and TRBJ2-1, the complete variable domain is DTGVSQNPRHKITKRGQNVTFRCDPISEHNRLYWYRQTLGQGPEFLTYFQNEAQLEKSRLLSDRFSAERPKGSFSTLEIQRTEQGDSAMYLCASSFPAGTRSSYNEQFFGPGTRLTVL.